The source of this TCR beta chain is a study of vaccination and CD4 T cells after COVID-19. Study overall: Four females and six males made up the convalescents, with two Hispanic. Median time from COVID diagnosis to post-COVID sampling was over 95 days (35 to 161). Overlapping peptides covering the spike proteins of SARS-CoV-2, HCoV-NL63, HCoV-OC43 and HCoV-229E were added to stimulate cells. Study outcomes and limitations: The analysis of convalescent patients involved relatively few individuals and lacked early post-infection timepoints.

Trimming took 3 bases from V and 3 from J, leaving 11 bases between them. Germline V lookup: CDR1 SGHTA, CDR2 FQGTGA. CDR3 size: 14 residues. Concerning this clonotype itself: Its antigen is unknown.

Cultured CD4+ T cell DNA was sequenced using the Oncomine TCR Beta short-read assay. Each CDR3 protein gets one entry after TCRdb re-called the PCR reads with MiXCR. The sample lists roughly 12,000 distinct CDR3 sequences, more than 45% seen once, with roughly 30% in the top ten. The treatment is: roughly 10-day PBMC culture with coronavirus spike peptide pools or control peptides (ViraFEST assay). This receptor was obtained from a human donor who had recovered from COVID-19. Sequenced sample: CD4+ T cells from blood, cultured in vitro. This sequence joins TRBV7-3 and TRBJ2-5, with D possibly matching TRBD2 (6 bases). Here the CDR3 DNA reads TGTGCCAGCAGCTTCCCGGGACTCGAAGAGACCCAGTACTTC. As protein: CASSFPGLEETQYF.